This T cell receptor (beta chain) derives from a study of cytomegalovirus exposure and HLA in healthy donors (dated by TCRdb to the late 2010s). Looking at the study overall: According to an earlier analysis of 587 of the donors, about 180 million T cells yielded 90 million to 140 million unique TCR beta sequences and about 300 Gb of sequence data. An early release covering roughly 580 HLA-typed donors comprised about 300 gigabases of sequencing data and 85 million to 100 million unique TCR sequences. An earlier analysis of some 600 of the donors applied high-throughput TCR beta sequencing to assess whether each TCR beta V gene segment acted as functional or pseudogenic. Among about 360 genotyped donors of the cohort, an average of about 240,000 unique TCR beta nucleotide sequences were sequenced per donor, 15% to 20% of them non-productive. In a later analysis, previously published TCR beta repertoires from several hundred donors were re-analyzed and high-resolution HLA genotyping was added so that TCR occurrence patterns could be studied. The study profiled the T cell repertoires of 500 to 800 subjects by immunosequencing and related them to cytomegalovirus serostatus. A separate validation cohort of 90 to 150 different subjects was used in addition to the 666-subject first cohort. The later analysis used no new phenotypic data to find candidate immune exposures, relying instead on TCR beta sequences and their occurrence across donors. HLA typing included class I and class II loci at four-digit resolution. Of the roughly 430 genotyped donors, 65% to 90% fell in the genetic ancestry cluster associated with self-reported Caucasian donors. The study aimed to test whether signatures of past pathogen exposure could be identified by cataloging public T cell receptors. To predict cytomegalovirus infection status, the study combined high-throughput TCR immunosequencing, statistical association of individual TCRs with disease status, and machine learning. In a later genetic analysis, genome-wide SNP genotypes for about 55% of the 666 donors were used, and that subset was treated as a discovery cohort. Roughly five DR-DQ haplotypes were handled as single units for association and clustering because linkage in the cohort was strong. Alongside the repertoire data, information on donor age, sex, ethnicity and CMV serostatus was compiled. Every discovery cohort repertoire had been produced on one sequencing platform. Typing coverage differed by locus: A, B, C, DRB1 and DQB1 were typed in about 620-640 donors, DQA1 in 500 to 550, DPA1 in 606, and DPB1 in 450 to 480.

Receptor amplification or capture employed the immunoSEQ multiplex PCR assay. A mixture of 60 forward primers for TCR Vbeta segments and 13 reverse primers for TCR Jbeta segments was used in the multiplex PCR. Amplification of the CDR3 region of rearranged TCR beta genes was performed with a multiplex PCR assay on genomic DNA. On the Illumina HiSeq System, the amplified TCR beta libraries were sequenced as 87-base-pair reads. The published analysis was carried out like this. A later analysis tallied around 80 million unique TCR beta chains across the 700 or so repertoires, and about 12 million of those chains were shared by two or more donors. Raw reads were error-corrected and collapsed into unique sequences with a nearest-neighbor algorithm that merged closely related sequences to remove PCR and sequencing errors. To assign V, D and J gene segments, CDR3 sequences were aligned to IMGT reference sequences. For a sequence to be retained, at least a six-nucleotide match to both a V gene segment and a J gene segment was required. Rearrangements were classified as productive when the CDR3 lacked stop codons and remained in frame with V and J, and all other rearrangements were classified as non-productive. Following IMGT convention, CDR3 was defined as the stretch from the second conserved V-encoded cysteine up to the conserved J-encoded phenylalanine. The earlier analysis of a few hundred of the donors excluded sequences that lacked an unambiguous match to a single V gene segment. An earlier analysis of 587 of the donors classified V segments as functional when productive rearrangements were above 56.7% and as segregating when the standard deviation between donors was above 5%. A statistical classification framework was built to diagnose cytomegalovirus status from the catalog of TCR beta chain sequences. In a later analysis, TCR nucleotide sequences were compared against IMGT/GENE-DB human TR gene sequences so that V and J genes could be assigned. Using the TCRdist pipeline, a later analysis assigned CDR3 sequences along with most-parsimonious VDJ recombination scenarios. A later analysis defined each TCR beta chain by its CDR3 amino acid sequence plus V-gene family, and excluded reads lacking a unique V-gene family. A later analysis removed roughly 590 highly shared, low-generation-probability nucleotide sequences to deal with suspected cross-contamination and a sequencing artifact. A later analysis calculated a clonal expansion index for each public chain from normalized within-repertoire ranks of inferred template counts. Generation probabilities in a later analysis came from a VDJ recombination model fitted to out-of-frame rearrangements, and those results were checked against IGoR. A later analysis scored TCR-TCR, TCR-HLA and TCR-CMV co-occurrence with hypergeometric tests, applying a repertoire-size bias correction to TCR pairs. False discovery rates were estimated in a later analysis by permuting HLA or CMV assignments 20 times. In a later analysis, co-occurring TCRs were grouped using DBSCAN, with TCRdist sequence similarity added in when clustering inside HLA-allele-positive subsets. Co-occurrence clustering excluded repertoires with fewer than 30,000 or more than 120,000 public chains, plus five with anomalous nucleotide sharing. TCRdb took this table from immuneACCESS and kept in-frame rearrangements with V and J called. Such tables lack part of the clones; where checked against another copy, unresolved V genes explain under half of the gap, and the rest is unexplained. V, J and clone size are taken as reported in that table, and D and trimming were inferred from the DNA itself. The sample includes 100,000 or so clones, with roughly 80% observed a single time. 13% to 15% of the sample is taken by the ten largest.

The investigation overall reported the following: In a later analysis, some 17,000 TCR beta sequences were associated with specific HLA alleles at a false discovery rate of 0.05. A cluster of highly shared sequence variants was judged likely to represent a technical artifact of the sequencing pipeline. In an earlier analysis of some 640 of the donors, most TCR beta V segments were observed in productive rearrangements about 87% or about 30% of the time, broadly matching IMGT annotations. Because counts were too low, more than 15 rarely observed V segments, including chromosome 9 orphons, were excluded from the earlier analysis of 587 of the donors. When HLA alleles, especially DR and DQ, strongly co-occurred, attributing TCR associations to individual alleles was difficult. In a later genetic analysis, fewer N-insertions in productive TCRs were reported among donors in an Asian-associated ancestry cluster than the approximately 670-donor mean. The study gave a list of under 200 TCR beta chains associated with cytomegalovirus. A few of the identified cytomegalovirus-associated TCR beta chains were confirmed in vitro to be specific for cytomegalovirus antigens. According to a later analysis, TCR association rates differed among HLA loci, with DRB1 alleles showing the most associated TCRs and HLA-C alleles showing the fewest. Because some donors lacked HLA typing at each locus, the association tests relied only on the typed subset. Several of the top co-occurrence clusters appeared to be linked to parvovirus B19, influenza, CMV and Epstein-Barr virus, according to a later analysis. Correlated functional status among segregating V segments might be attributable to linkage disequilibrium, but an unknown experimental factor could not be ruled out. The authors suggested that the approach could potentially be generalized to other disease states and immunological phenotypes. In a later analysis, HLA-associated TCR beta chains showed more clonal expansion and lower generation probabilities than non-associated chains that were equally common. Most CMV-associated TCR beta chains appeared to be HLA-restricted in a later analysis, and the HLA associations seemed to be driven largely by CMV exposure. The classifier was reported to diagnose cytomegalovirus status with high specificity and sensitivity in both the original and validation cohorts. Some IMGT-functional V segments, including TRBV6-2 and TRBV6-3, could not be distinguished by the 87-base-pair reads and were therefore excluded. Only TCR beta chains were sequenced in this cohort, and the absence of alpha or paired-chain data limited detectable features. Most TCR sequences were seen in very few donors, while some public TCRs were found in many individuals. A further reported finding was that TCR beta sequences accurately predicted the HLA-A and HLA-B alleles for most subjects in the first cohort. Roughly uniform sequencing depth across donors was assumed in presence/absence analyses, although this assumption may not hold. Immune exposure information for the cohort was limited to CMV serostatus. V-gene and J-gene trimming of TCR beta chains was associated with a missense DCLRE1C variant in a later genetic analysis, and the association was replicated in an independent cohort.

This clone has a handful of counts. Its antigen remains undetermined. It has no much larger one-base neighbor in the sample; base qualities were not kept. In total, about 650 healthy bone marrow donors made up the cohort. All cohort members were sampled while nominally healthy, although unrecorded immune exposures were likely present. The donor tested CMV seropositive and was one of the 289 seropositive cohort members. Each donor provided a peripheral blood sample, and peripheral blood mononuclear cells were used for TCR beta sequencing. Genomic DNA extraction from the blood cell samples was performed with the Qiagen DNeasy Blood Extraction Kit. According to the germline V gene, CDR1 reads SNHLY and CDR2 reads FYNNEI. V is cut by 8 bases and J by 0 bases, and the space between the germline ends is 12 bases. The CDR3 sequence holds 14 residues, the cysteine and phenylalanine included. Only the CDR3 portion is preserved as DNA: 42 bases, with reading frame beginning at the first base.

Recombination linked TRBV2 to TRBJ2-3; the D gene cannot be named for sure. Sequenced material: PBMCs. The receptor's source is a male donor in good health and CMV-seropositive. In nucleotide form, the sequence is TGTGCCAGCCGACGGAGCCCTAGCACAGATACGCAGTATTTT. This gives the protein CASRRSPSTDTQYF.